The 18 T cell receptor beta chains listed next were all sequenced from one sample in a study of molecular identifiers for immune sequencing clone quantification. TCRdb re-analysed the PCR reads in MiXCR, keeping a single row per CDR3 protein. The sample lists about 640,000 distinct CDR3 sequences, 15% to 20% occurring once. The material sequenced was naive CD8+ T cells from blood, with Jurkat cell RNA spiked in. Subset here: FACS-sorted CD8+CD4-CCR7+CD45RA+ naive T cells. The receptors originated from a human donor in good health. Some libraries in this study had Jurkat cell RNA spiked in.

This clonotype came up a few times. This chain connects TRBV19 to TRBJ2-7; TRBD1 or TRBD2 may be the D gene (5 bases each). Per germline, CDR1 LNHDA and CDR2 SQIVND (reference sequence). The CDR3 sequence is 15 residues long. V was shortened by 3 bases and J by 2 bases, with 14 bases between the two germline ends. Written as DNA, the CDR3 is TGTGCCAGTAGTATGGATGTGGGGGACCCCTACGAGCAGTACTTC. It translates to CASSMDVGDPYEQYF.

In this sample, this clonotype turned up many times. CDR3 nucleotide sequence: TGCAGTGCTAGAGAAATCGACATATCTTGGGATACGCAGTATTTT. It specifies CSAREIDISWDTQYF. This rearrangement joins TRBV20-1 to TRBJ2-3; D not resolved. Germline V lookup: CDR1 DFQATT, CDR2 SNEGSKA (reference sequence). This CDR3 has 15 amino acids. Trimming removed 0 bases at V and 6 bases at J, with 16 bases between.

This clonotype was seen ten or more times. The chain couples TRBV11-2 to TRBJ1-3; 9 nucleotides agree with TRBD1. This CDR3 contains 19 residues. The junction had 15 bases not matched to a gene; V was cut back by 5 bases and J by 1 base. Germline V gene data show CDR1 as SGHAT and CDR2 as FQNNGV. CDR3 residues: CASSPSPGTGRDSGNTIYF. In DNA form, the CDR3 reads TGTGCCAGCAGCCCCAGTCCCGGGACAGGGAGGGATTCTGGAAACACCATATATTTT. Full variable domain (outside the CDR3, taken from reference TRBV11-2 and TRBJ1-3): EAGVAQSPRYKIIEKRQSVAFWCNPISGHATLYWYQQILGQGPKLLIQFQNNGVVDDSQLPKDRFSAERLKGVDSTLKIQPAKLEDSAVYLCASSPSPGTGRDSGNTIYFGEGSWLTVV.

This clonotype was counted between two and nine times. The chain recombines TRBV7-9 with TRBJ2-5; the D gene is possibly TRBD2 (6 bases). CDR1 and CDR2 (germline): SEHNR, FQNEAQ (reference sequence). There are 14 residues in the CDR3. Trimming removed 0 bases at V and 4 bases at J, with 9 bases between. CDR3 amino acids: CASSLAREIETQYF. CDR3 nucleotides: TGTGCCAGCAGCTTAGCACGGGAGATAGAGACCCAGTACTTC. Drawing the rest from reference TRBV7-9 and TRBJ2-5, the complete variable domain is DTGVSQNPRHKITKRGQNVTFRCDPISEHNRLYWYRQTLGQGPEFLTYFQNEAQLEKSRLLSDRFSAERPKGSFSTLEIQRTEQGDSAMYLCASSLAREIETQYFGPGTRLLVL.

This clonotype was counted many times. The chain is built from TRBV20-1 and TRBJ2-7; D is ambiguous. Germline V gene lookup returns CDR1 DFQATT and CDR2 SNEGSKA (reference sequence). V dropped 2 bases and J dropped 0 bases, with 8 bases sitting between them. The CDR3 length is 13 residues. CDR3 nucleotide sequence: TGCAGTGCTAGACTCGCGAGCTCCTACGAGCAGTACTTC. Translating gives CSARLASSYEQYF.

In its sample, this clonotype was seen many times. This chain uses TRBV28 with TRBJ2-7; D unresolved. Trimming shortened V by 6 bases and J by 2 bases, and 14 bases separated the two germline ends. In germline, CDR1 is MDHEN, CDR2 SYDVKM. This CDR3 is 14 amino acids long. The CDR3 DNA reads TGTGCCAGCAGATTTAGGACGGGTGCCTACGAGCAGTACTTC. Protein product: CASRFRTGAYEQYF.

The V call is TRBV12-3 or TRBV12-4, the J call TRBJ1-2; 9 bases line up with TRBD1. The CDR3 totals 18 residues. V trimming: 3 bases; J trimming: 0 bases; junction bases outside the gene matches: 11. The CDR3 loop is CASSFVLWTGDANYGYTF. CDR3 in DNA: TGTGCCAGCAGTTTTGTTCTCTGGACAGGGGACGCTAACTATGGCTACACCTTC.

This clonotype was seen many times. The chain employs TRBV11-1 and TRBJ2-5; 8 bases fit TRBD2. The ends lost 6 bases at V and 5 bases at J; junction bases unmatched: 8. CDR1 is SGHAT and CDR2 is FQDESV in the germline V gene (reference sequence). The CDR3 consists of 14 residues. In DNA, the CDR3 is TGTGCCAGCAGTCCAGCGGGAGTCGTTGAGACCCAGTACTTC. Its translation: CASSPAGVVETQYF.

As to this clonotype: A much larger clonotype is one base distant, so this may be a read error. Without the conserved terminal phenylalanine or tryptophan, this CDR3 likely stems from a read error. CDR3 loop: CATGTSPAAKNIQYL. Here the CDR3 DNA reads TGTGCCACCGGCACGTCGCCCGCGGCCAAAAACATTCAGTACCTC. The chain joins TRBV15 to TRBJ2-4, with unresolved D. V was cut by 8 bases and J by 1 base, with 15 bases left in between. The CDR3 covers 15 residues. Germline V gene sequence: CDR1 LNHNV, CDR2 YYDKDF (reference sequence).

The chain links TRBV5-1 to TRBJ1-6, with D possibly TRBD1 on 6 matching bases. The CDR3 contains 13 residues. The germline V gene encodes CDR1 SGHRS and CDR2 YFSETQ. Trimming shortened V by 2 bases and J by 9 bases, and 9 bases separated the two germline ends. CDR3 residues: CASSLGGSSPLHF. The CDR3 nucleotides are TGCGCCAGCAGCTTAGGGGGTAGTTCACCCCTCCACTTT.

The rearrangement links TRBV6-1 to TRBJ2-1; 11 nucleotides match TRBD2. The germline V gene has CDR1 MNHNS and CDR2 SASEGT. The CDR3 totals 15 residues. V was pared by 4 bases and J by 5 bases, with 4 bases of the junction left unmatched. CDR3 region: CASSGLAGPDNEQFF. The CDR3 DNA reads TGTGCCAGCAGTGGACTAGCGGGGCCAGACAATGAGCAGTTCTTC.

In its sample, this clonotype was seen many times. This chain joins TRBV3-1 and TRBJ1-1; possible D gene TRBD1, 6 bases. The CDR3 totals 14 residues. Germline CDR1 and CDR2: LGHDT and YNNKEL (reference sequence). V was shortened by 1 base and J by 7 bases, with 13 bases between the two germline ends. The CDR3 is CASSQVPRGIEAFF. CDR3 coding DNA: TGTGCCAGCAGCCAAGTCCCCAGGGGAATTGAAGCTTTCTTT.

This clonotype was seen at least ten times. V gene TRBV20-1 combines with J gene TRBJ2-7; D not resolved. The V gene lost 4 bases and the J gene lost 1 base, with 11 bases spanning the gap. This CDR3 comprises 13 residues. Germline V CDR1 and CDR2: DFQATT, SNEGSKA (reference sequence). The CDR3 DNA is TGCAGTGCTACAGACGAGAGATCCTACGAGCAGTACTTC. Protein sequence: CSATDERSYEQYF.

This clonotype appeared a few times. An end of the junction does not agree with germline; a read error may underlie this. This chain connects TRBV29-1 to TRBJ1-2; D unresolved. This CDR3 has 13 residues. Per the germline V gene, CDR1 is SQVTM and CDR2 is ANQGSEA. The CDR3 loop is CSVQKAEDYGNTF. CDR3 nucleotide sequence: TGCAGCGTCCAAAAGGCGGAGGACTATGGCAACACCTTC.

As concerns this clonotype: This may be a read error: a much more frequent sequence differs by one nucleotide. V is TRBV5-1 and J is TRBJ1-1; D is possibly TRBD1 (6 bases). Looked up from germline, CDR1 is SGHRS and CDR2 is YFSETQ. Trimming cost V 7 bases and J 1 base, with 17 bases left between them. The CDR3 totals 15 residues. CDR3 nucleotides: TGCGCCAGCGGCCCATCGACAGGCCCGAACACTGAAGCTTTCTTT. This gives the protein CASGPSTGPNTEAFF.

The rearrangement uses TRBV20-1 and TRBJ2-7; no firm D call. Germline CDR1 DFQATT, CDR2 SNEGSKA (reference sequence). This CDR3 is built from 13 residues. Trimming left V 6 bases short and J 5 bases short, with 17 bases between. CDR3 loop: CSAKRVLFDEQYF. In nucleotides, the CDR3 is TGCAGTGCCAAAAGGGTTCTATTCGACGAGCAGTACTTC.

In regard to this clonotype: At one of its ends the junction is not consistent with the germline gene, which may arise from a read error. V usage is TRBV12-3 or TRBV12-4 and J usage is TRBJ2-7; D is ambiguous. The length of the CDR3 is 12 residues. The chain's CDR3 is CASSPSAYGQYF. Here the CDR3 DNA reads TGTGCCAGCAGCCCGAGCGCCTACGGGCAGTACTTC.

As concerns this clonotype: This may come from a read error, since a much larger clone is one base off. The J gene is TRBJ2-6, the V gene TRBV9; the D is unclear. The CDR3 covers 13 residues. CDR1 SGDLS and CDR2 YYNGEE come from the germline V gene. In nucleotides, the CDR3 is TGTGCCAGTGAGGCCTCTGGGGTCAACGTCCTGACTTTC. This sequence encodes CASEASGVNVLTF.